A selection of T cell receptor beta chains follows, all from one sample in a study of radiation and T cells in renal cell carcinoma. Assay used: immunoSEQ multiplex PCR; TCRdb lists only in-frame clones, some missing. The sample consists of about 12,000 clones, about 71% of them appearing once. The specimen was tumor tissue, collected from a patient whose treatment was nephrectomy without radiotherapy. Receptors were obtained from an elderly woman with renal cell carcinoma. Both conserved end residues are part of each CDR3. A D gene is named only where the DNA matches it firmly. Not all rows give a size; the values are once, few, many and, for expanded clones, a class.

v_gene	d_gene	abundance	j_gene	CDR3aa	CDR3nt
TRBV5-5	TRBD1	NA	TRBJ1-2	CASSLASTGYSAGYTF	TGTGCCAGCAGCCTTGCGTCGACAGGGTATTCGGCTGGCTACACCTTC
TRBV4-3	NA	NA	TRBJ1-1	CASSQGAEAFF	TGCGCCAGCAGCCAAGGAGCTGAAGCTTTCTTT
TRBV5-1	TRBD1	NA	TRBJ1-1	CASSGEGAGTEAFF	TGCGCCAGCAGCGGGGAGGGGGCTGGCACTGAAGCTTTCTTT
TRBV4-3	NA	NA	TRBJ2-1	CASSPLGGGSYNEQFF	TGCGCCAGCAGCCCCCTAGGGGGGGGCTCCTACAATGAGCAGTTCTTC
TRBV5-1	NA	NA	TRBJ2-5	CASSLYGREQETQYF	TGCGCCAGCAGCTTGTACGGCAGGGAACAAGAGACCCAGTACTTC
TRBV5-1	NA	once	TRBJ1-4	CASSLTGPPNEKLFF	TGCGCCAGCAGCCTAACAGGGCCACCTAATGAAAAACTGTTTTTT
TRBV19	NA	NA	TRBJ2-2	CASSIPMNTGELFF	TGTGCCAGTAGTATCCCGATGAACACCGGGGAGCTGTTTTTT
TRBV28	TRBD1	NA	TRBJ2-6	CASSSGQGKGGANVLTF	TGTGCCAGCAGTTCGGGACAGGGAAAAGGTGGGGCCAACGTCCTGACTTTC
TRBV19	NA	NA	TRBJ2-2	CASSLRARNTGELFF	TGTGCCAGTAGCCTCCGGGCCAGAAACACCGGGGAGCTGTTTTTT
TRBV7-9	NA	few	TRBJ1-2	CASSLSNLYGYTF	TGTGCCAGCAGCCTAAGCAACCTCTATGGCTACACCTTC
TRBV28	NA	once	TRBJ1-5	CASSFSRQVNQPQHF	TGTGCCAGCAGTTTTTCTAGACAGGTTAATCAGCCCCAGCATTTT
TRBV6-6	NA	few	TRBJ1-1	CATWGTEAFF	TGTGCCACTTGGGGCACTGAAGCTTTCTTT
TRBV6-6	NA	NA	TRBJ1-5	CASRITEGAEPQHF	TGTGCCAGCAGAATAACCGAGGGCGCCGAGCCCCAGCATTTT
TRBV11-2	TRBD1	NA	TRBJ1-5	CASSPTGTEGEPQHF	TGTGCCAGCAGCCCTACCGGGACAGAAGGGGAGCCCCAGCATTTT
TRBV10-3	NA	NA	TRBJ2-5	CAISEAGWRGETQYF	TGTGCCATCAGTGAGGCAGGGTGGAGGGGAGAGACCCAGTACTTC
TRBV27	NA	NA	TRBJ2-7	CASSLGRKLVYEQYF	TGTGCCAGCAGTTTAGGACGGAAACTGGTCTACGAGCAGTACTTC
TRBV18	TRBD1	NA	TRBJ1-1	CASSTGDLGTEAFF	TGTGCCAGCTCAACAGGGGATCTGGGGACTGAAGCTTTCTTT
TRBV7-9	NA	NA	TRBJ1-4	CASSLAGRKAEKLFF	TGTGCCAGCAGCTTAGCGGGCAGGAAGGCTGAAAAACTGTTTTTT
TRBV6-1	TRBD1	NA	TRBJ1-3	CASSDPGQGGGNTIYF	TGTGCCAGCAGTGACCCTGGACAGGGTGGTGGAAACACCATATATTTT
TRBV7-9	NA	NA	TRBJ2-3	CASSPTGSTDTQYF	TGTGCCAGCAGCCCTACAGGAAGCACAGATACGCAGTATTTT
TRBV29-1	NA	NA	TRBJ1-1	CSELGVPPTEAFF	TGCAGCGAGCTAGGGGTACCCCCCACTGAAGCTTTCTTT
TRBV4-1	TRBD1	NA	TRBJ2-2	CASSPRTWGRGLGGELFF	TGCGCCAGCAGCCCGCGCACCTGGGGCAGGGGGCTTGGCGGGGAGCTGTTTTTT
TRBV13	TRBD2	NA	TRBJ2-3	CASSLTSGGADTQYF	TGTGCCAGCAGCTTGACTAGCGGGGGGGCAGATACGCAGTATTTT
TRBV19	TRBD1	NA	TRBJ1-4	CASMGTGRYEKLFF	TGTGCCAGTATGGGGACAGGGAGATATGAAAAACTGTTTTTT
TRBV9	NA	NA	TRBJ1-3	CASSVGGNANSGNTIYF	TGTGCCAGCAGCGTAGGGGGAAACGCGAACTCTGGAAACACCATATATTTT
TRBV5-4	NA	NA	TRBJ2-2	CASSIMGQAVGELFF	TGTGCCAGCAGCATAATGGGACAAGCCGTTGGGGAGCTGTTTTTT
TRBV27	NA	few	TRBJ2-3	CASAPGRGAVNTQYF	TGTGCCAGCGCCCCCGGTCGCGGGGCGGTTAATACGCAGTATTTT
TRBV27	TRBD1	NA	TRBJ1-2	CASSYTGGANYGYTF	TGTGCCAGCAGTTACACAGGGGGAGCTAACTATGGCTACACCTTC
TRBV27	TRBD2	NA	TRBJ2-7	CASSFHPSGGAYEQYF	TGTGCCAGCAGTTTCCACCCTAGCGGGGGAGCCTACGAGCAGTACTTC